These T cell receptor beta chains were read from a single sample in a study of radiation and T cells in renal cell carcinoma. Clones were read by immunoSEQ multiplex PCR, and TCRdb kept only the in-frame ones, dropping some. This table holds tens of thousands of clones, 65% to 80% found once. The source material was blood, sampled from a patient whose treatment included radiotherapy and nephrectomy. The source is a man in his sixties with renal cell carcinoma. The CDR3 runs from the conserved cysteine through the conserved F or W. D genes are given only for firm matches. Clone size appears in some rows only: once, few, many, or a class for an expanded clone.

d_call	j_call	clone_size	v_call	cdr3_aa	cdr3_nt
TRBD1	TRBJ1-5	NA	TRBV6-5	CASRAPGTDHQPQHF	TGTGCCAGCAGGGCGCCCGGGACAGATCATCAGCCCCAGCATTTT
NA	TRBJ1-3	NA	TRBV30	CAWSVSAAVGNTIYF	TGTGCCTGGAGTGTGTCGGCGGCCGTTGGAAACACCATATATTTT
NA	TRBJ2-7	NA	TRBV5-5	CASSSASYEQYF	TGTGCCAGCAGCTCGGCCAGCTACGAGCAGTACTTC
NA	TRBJ2-3	once	TRBV6-5	CASRDSTSTDTQYF	TGTGCCAGCAGGGACAGTACGAGCACAGATACGCAGTATTTT
TRBD2	TRBJ2-5	NA	TRBV5-1	CASSLGLAGGETQYF	TGCGCCAGCAGCTTGGGACTAGCGGGAGGAGAGACCCAGTACTTC
NA	TRBJ2-1	NA	TRBV6-6	CASSYYTPSLLEGQFF	TGTGCCAGCAGTTACTACACCCCTTCCCTGCTAGAGGGGCAGTTCTTC
NA	TRBJ1-2	NA	TRBV11-3	CASSLDPTSYGYTF	TGTGCCAGCAGCTTGGATCCTACCAGCTATGGCTACACCTTC
NA	TRBJ2-2	NA	TRBV29-1	CSGGDTGELFF	TGCAGCGGGGGGGATACCGGGGAGCTGTTTTTT
TRBD1	TRBJ1-6	NA	TRBV7-2	CASRPRTGNSPLHF	TGTGCCAGCAGACCTCGGACAGGGAATTCACCCCTCCACTTT
TRBD1	TRBJ1-1	NA	TRBV11-2	CASSFTGQGNTEAFF	TGTGCCAGCAGCTTCACGGGACAGGGCAACACTGAAGCTTTCTTT
NA	TRBJ2-1	NA	TRBV30	CAWSSKDRAYNEQFF	TGTGCCTGGAGTTCGAAGGACAGAGCCTACAATGAGCAGTTCTTC
TRBD2	TRBJ2-2	few	TRBV6-4	CASSDTDLAGGLRELFF	TGTGCCAGCAGTGACACCGACTTAGCGGGAGGGCTCCGGGAGCTGTTTTTT